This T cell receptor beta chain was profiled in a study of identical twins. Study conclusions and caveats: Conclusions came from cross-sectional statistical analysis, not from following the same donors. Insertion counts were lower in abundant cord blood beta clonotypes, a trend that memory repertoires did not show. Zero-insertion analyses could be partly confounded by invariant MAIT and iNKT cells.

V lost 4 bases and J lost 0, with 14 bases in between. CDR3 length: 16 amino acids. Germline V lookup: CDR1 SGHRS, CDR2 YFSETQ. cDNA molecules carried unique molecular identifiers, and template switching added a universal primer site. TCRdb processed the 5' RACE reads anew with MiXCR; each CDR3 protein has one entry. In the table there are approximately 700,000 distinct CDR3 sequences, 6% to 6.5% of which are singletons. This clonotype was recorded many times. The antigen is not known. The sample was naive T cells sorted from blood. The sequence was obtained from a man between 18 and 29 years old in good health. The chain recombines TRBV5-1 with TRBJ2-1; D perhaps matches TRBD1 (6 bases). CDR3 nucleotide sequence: TGCGCCAGCAGCGGGGTCGAGGGGGACTCCTACAATGAGCAGTTCTTC. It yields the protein CASSGVEGDSYNEQFF.